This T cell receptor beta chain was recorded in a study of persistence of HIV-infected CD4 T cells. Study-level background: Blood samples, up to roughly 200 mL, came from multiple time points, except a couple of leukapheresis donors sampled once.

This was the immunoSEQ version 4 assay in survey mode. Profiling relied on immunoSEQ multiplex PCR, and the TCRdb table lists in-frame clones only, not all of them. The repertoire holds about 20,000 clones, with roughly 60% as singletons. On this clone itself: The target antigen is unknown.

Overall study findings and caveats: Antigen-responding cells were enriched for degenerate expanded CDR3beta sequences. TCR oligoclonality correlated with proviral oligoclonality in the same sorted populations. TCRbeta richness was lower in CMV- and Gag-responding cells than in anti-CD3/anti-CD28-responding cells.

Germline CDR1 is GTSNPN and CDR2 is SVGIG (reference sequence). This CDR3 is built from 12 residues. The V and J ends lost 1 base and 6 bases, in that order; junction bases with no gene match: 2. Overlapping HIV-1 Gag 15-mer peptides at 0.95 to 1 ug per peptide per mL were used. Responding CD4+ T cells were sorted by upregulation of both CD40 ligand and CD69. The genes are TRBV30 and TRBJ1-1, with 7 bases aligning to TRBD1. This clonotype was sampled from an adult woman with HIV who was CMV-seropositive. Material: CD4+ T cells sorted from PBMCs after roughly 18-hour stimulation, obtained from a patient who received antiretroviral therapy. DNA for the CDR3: TGTGCCTGGAGTGGAGGGGGCGCTGAAGCTTTCTTT. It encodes CAWSGGGAEAFF.